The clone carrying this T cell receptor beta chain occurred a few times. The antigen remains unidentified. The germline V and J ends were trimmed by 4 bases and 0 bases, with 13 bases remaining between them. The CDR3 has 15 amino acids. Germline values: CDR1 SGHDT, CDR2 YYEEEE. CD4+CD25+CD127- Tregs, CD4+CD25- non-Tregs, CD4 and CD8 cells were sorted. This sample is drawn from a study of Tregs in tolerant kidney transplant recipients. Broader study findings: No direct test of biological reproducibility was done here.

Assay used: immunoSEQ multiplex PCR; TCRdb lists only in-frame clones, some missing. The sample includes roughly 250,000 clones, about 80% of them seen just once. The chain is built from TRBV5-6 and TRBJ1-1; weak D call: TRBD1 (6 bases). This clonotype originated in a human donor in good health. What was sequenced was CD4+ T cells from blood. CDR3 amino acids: CASSTGGQMNTEAFF. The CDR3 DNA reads TGTGCCAGCAGCACAGGAGGACAGATGAACACTGAAGCTTTCTTT.